This T cell receptor beta chain is from a study of T cell changes during pregnancy in multiple sclerosis. J gave up 3 bases and V 6 bases, and 8 bases lay outside the gene matches. CDR3 size: 15 residues. The germline gives CDR1 ENHRY, CDR2 SYGVKD. TCRdb's copy holds only in-frame clones and misses some; the assay was immunoSEQ multiplex PCR. The sample shows tens of thousands of clones, approximately 92% of them seen only once. The receptor comes from a female donor in good health, enrolled as a control in a pregnancy study. The chain couples TRBV10-3 to TRBJ2-3; the match to TRBD1 covers 8 bases. The sequences come from peripheral blood, collected in the third trimester of pregnancy. The CDR3 region has the DNA TGTGCCATCAGGGCCGGACAGGGAGAGACAGATACGCAGTATTTT. Translating gives CAIRAGQGETDTQYF.